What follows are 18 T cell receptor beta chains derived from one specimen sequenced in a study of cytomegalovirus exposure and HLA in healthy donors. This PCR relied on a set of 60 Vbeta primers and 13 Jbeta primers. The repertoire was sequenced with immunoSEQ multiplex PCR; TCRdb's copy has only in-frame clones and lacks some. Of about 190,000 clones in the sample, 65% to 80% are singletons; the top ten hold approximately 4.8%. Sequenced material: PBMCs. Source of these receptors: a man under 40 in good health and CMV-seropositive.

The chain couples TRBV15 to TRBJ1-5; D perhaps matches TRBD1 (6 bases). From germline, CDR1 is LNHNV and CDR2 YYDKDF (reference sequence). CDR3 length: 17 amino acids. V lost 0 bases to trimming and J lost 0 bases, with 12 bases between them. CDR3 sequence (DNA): TGTGCCACCAGCAGAGATGGGGACACCTATAGCAATCAGCCCCAGCATTTT. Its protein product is CATSRDGDTYSNQPQHF.

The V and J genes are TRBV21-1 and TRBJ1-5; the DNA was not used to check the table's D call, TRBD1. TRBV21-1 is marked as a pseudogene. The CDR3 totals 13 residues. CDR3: CASSQGGPQPQHF. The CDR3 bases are TGTGCCAGCAGCCAAGGGGGCCCTCAGCCCCAGCATTTT.

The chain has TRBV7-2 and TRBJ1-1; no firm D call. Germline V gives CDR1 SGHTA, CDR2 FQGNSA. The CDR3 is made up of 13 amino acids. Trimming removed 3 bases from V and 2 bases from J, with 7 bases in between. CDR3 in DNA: TGTGCCAGCAGCTTTCAGGAAAACACTGAAGCTTTCTTT. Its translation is CASSFQENTEAFF.

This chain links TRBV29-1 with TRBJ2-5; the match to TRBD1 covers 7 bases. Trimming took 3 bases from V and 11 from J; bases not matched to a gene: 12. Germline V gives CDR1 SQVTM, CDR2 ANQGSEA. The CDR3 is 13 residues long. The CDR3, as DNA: TGCAGCGTTGACGGGACAGCCCAGGAGGAGCAGTACTTC. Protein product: CSVDGTAQEEQYF.

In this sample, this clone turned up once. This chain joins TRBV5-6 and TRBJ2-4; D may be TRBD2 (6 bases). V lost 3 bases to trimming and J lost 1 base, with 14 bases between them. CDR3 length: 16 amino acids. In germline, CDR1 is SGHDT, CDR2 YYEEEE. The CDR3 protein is CASSSRLGGAKNIQYF. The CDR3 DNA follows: TGTGCCAGCAGCTCCCGTCTTGGAGGGGCCAAAAACATTCAGTACTTC.

The chain's CDR3 is CASSLKAAGNPNTEAFF. DNA for the CDR3: TGTGCCAGCAGTTTAAAGGCGGCAGGGAACCCGAACACTGAAGCTTTCTTT. This sequence joins TRBV28 and TRBJ1-1; a weak D match, TRBD1 (5 bases). CDR1 is MDHEN and CDR2 is SYDVKM in the germline V gene. Trimming cost V 2 bases and J 1 base, with 17 bases left between them. The CDR3 has 17 residues.

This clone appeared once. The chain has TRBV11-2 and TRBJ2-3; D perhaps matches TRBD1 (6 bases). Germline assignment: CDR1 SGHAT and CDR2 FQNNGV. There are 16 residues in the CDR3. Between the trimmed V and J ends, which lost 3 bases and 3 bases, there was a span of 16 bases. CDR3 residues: CASSFFTGIATDTQYF. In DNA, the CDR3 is TGTGCCAGCAGCTTTTTCACAGGGATCGCGACAGATACGCAGTATTTT.

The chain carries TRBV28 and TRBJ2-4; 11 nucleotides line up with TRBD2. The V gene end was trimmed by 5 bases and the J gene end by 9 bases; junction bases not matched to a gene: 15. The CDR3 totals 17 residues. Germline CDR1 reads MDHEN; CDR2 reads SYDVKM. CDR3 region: CASSLFRLAGRKGIQYF. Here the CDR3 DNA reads TGTGCCAGCAGTCTTTTCCGACTAGCGGGAAGGAAAGGCATTCAGTACTTC.

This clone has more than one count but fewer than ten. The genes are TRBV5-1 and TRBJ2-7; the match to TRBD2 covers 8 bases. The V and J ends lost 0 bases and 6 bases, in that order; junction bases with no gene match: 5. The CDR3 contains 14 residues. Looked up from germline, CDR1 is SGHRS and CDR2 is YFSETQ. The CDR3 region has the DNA TGCGCCAGCAGCTTGGTCGCGGGAGGTGGCGAGCAGTACTTC. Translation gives CASSLVAGGGEQYF.

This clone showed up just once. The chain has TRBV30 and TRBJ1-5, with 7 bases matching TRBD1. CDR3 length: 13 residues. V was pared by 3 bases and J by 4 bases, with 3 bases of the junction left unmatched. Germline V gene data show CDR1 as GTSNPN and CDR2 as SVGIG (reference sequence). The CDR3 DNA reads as TGTGCCTGGAGAGAACAGGGGAATCAGCCCCAGCATTTT. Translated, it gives CAWREQGNQPQHF.

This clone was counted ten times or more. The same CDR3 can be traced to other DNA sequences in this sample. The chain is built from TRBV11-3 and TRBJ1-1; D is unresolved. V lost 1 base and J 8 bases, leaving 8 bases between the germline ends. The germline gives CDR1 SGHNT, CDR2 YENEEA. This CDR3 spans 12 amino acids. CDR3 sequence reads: CASSLVAGEAFF. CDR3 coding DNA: TGTGCCAGCAGCTTAGTGGCCGGGGAAGCTTTCTTT. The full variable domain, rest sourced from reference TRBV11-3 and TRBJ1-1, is EAGVVQSPRYKIIEKKQPVAFWCNPISGHNTLYWYLQNLGQGPELLIRYENEEAVDDSQLPKDRFSAERLKGVDSTLKIQPAELGDSAVYLCASSLVAGEAFFGQGTRLTVV.

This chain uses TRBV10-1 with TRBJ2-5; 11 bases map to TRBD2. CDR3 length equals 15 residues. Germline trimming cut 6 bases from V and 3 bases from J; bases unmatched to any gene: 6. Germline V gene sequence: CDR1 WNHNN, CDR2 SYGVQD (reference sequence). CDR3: CASREIAGGKETQYF. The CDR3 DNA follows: TGCGCCAGCAGGGAGATAGCGGGGGGGAAAGAGACCCAGTACTTC.

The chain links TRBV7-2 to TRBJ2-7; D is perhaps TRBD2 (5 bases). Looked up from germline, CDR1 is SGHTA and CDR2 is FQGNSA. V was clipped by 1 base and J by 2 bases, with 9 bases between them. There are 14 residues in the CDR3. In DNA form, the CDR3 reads TGTGCCAGCAGCTTAGAGGCGGGTACCTACGAGCAGTACTTC. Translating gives CASSLEAGTYEQYF.

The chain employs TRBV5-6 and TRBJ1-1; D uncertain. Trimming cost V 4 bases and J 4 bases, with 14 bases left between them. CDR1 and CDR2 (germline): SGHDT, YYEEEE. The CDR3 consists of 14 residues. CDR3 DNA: TGTGCCAGCAGCCCCCGGGTGGAGTCCACTGAAGCTTTCTTT. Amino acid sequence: CASSPRVESTEAFF.

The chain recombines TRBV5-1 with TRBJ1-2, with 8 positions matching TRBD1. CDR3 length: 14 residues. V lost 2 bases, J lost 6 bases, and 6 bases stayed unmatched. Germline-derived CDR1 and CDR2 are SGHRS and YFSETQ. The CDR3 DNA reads TGCGCCAGCAGCTTATCCGGCAGGGGGCATGGCTACACCTTC. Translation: CASSLSGRGHGYTF.

The CDR3 nucleotides read TGCGCCAGCAGCCAAGATCTATCAGAGGGGACTAGCTCTGTCAATGAGCAGTTCTTC. It yields the protein CASSQDLSEGTSSVNEQFF. The chain employs TRBV4-3 and TRBJ2-1; 9 nucleotides line up with TRBD2. The junction had 15 bases not matched to a gene; V was cut back by 0 bases and J by 6 bases. The V gene's germline CDR1 is LGHNA and CDR2 YSLEER. There are 19 residues in the CDR3.

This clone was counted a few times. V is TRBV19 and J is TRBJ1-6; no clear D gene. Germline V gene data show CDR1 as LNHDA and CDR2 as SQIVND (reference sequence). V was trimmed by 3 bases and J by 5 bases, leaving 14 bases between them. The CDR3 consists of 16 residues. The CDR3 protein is CASSIESGRDNSPLHF. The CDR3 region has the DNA TGTGCCAGTAGTATCGAATCGGGGAGGGATAATTCACCCCTCCACTTT. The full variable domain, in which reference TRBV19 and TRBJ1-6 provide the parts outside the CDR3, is DGGITQSPKYLFRKEGQNVTLSCEQNLNHDAMYWYRQDPGQGLRLIYYSQIVNDFQKGDIAEGYSVSREKKESFPLTVTSAQKNPTAFYLCASSIESGRDNSPLHFGNGTRLTVT.

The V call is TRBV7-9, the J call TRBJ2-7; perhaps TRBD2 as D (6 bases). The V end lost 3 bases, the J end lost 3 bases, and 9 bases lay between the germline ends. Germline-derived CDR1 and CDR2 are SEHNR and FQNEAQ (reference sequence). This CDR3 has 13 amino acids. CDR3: CASSLREDYEQYF. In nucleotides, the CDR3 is TGTGCCAGCAGCTTGAGGGAGGACTACGAGCAGTACTTC. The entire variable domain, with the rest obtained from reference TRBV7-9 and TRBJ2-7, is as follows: DTGVSQNPRHKITKRGQNVTFRCDPISEHNRLYWYRQTLGQGPEFLTYFQNEAQLEKSRLLSDRFSAERPKGSFSTLEIQRTEQGDSAMYLCASSLREDYEQYFGPGTRLTVT.